These 21 T cell receptor beta chains were sequenced from one sample in a study of cytomegalovirus exposure and HLA in healthy donors. Use of 60 Vbeta and 13 Jbeta primers characterized the PCR. Produced via immunoSEQ multiplex PCR; TCRdb's table is partial and in-frame only. This sample carries under 150,000 clones, 75% to 90% of them seen once, and the ten largest clones take less than 3%. Sample: PBMCs. The receptors were sampled from a man aged 25 to 40 in good health and CMV-seronegative.

The chain joins TRBV4-1 to TRBJ2-3; 8 bases agree with TRBD2. The CDR3 covers 16 residues. Germline V gene sequence: CDR1 MGHRA, CDR2 YSYEKL. After removal of 3 bases from V and 4 bases from J, the junction contained 9 bases not matched to a gene. The CDR3 bases are TGCGCCAGCAGCCACGCCCCGGGAGGGCCCGCAGATACGCAGTATTTT. Protein product: CASSHAPGGPADTQYF.

The count of this clone is one. V is TRBV4-3 and J is TRBJ2-7, with TRBD2 matching 12 bases. The J segment lost 2 bases and the V segment lost 3 bases, leaving 11 bases of the junction unmatched. The CDR3 is 18 residues long. In germline, CDR1 is LGHNA, CDR2 YSLEER. CDR3 region: CASSQDAGLAGQPYEQYF. For the CDR3, the DNA is TGCGCCAGCAGCCAGGACGCTGGACTAGCGGGACAACCCTACGAGCAGTACTTC.

In this sample, this clone turned up once. The rearrangement joins TRBV5-1 to TRBJ2-7; unclear D gene. Germline V gene lookup returns CDR1 SGHRS and CDR2 YFSETQ. Trimming removed 5 bases from V and 5 bases from J, with 20 bases in between. CDR3 length: 15 amino acids. CDR3 amino acids: CASSSFTPFSDEQYF. Written as DNA, the CDR3 is TGCGCCAGCAGTTCGTTCACTCCGTTTTCCGACGAGCAGTACTTC.

A few counts support this clone. This chain connects TRBV10-3 to TRBJ2-7, with a tentative D call TRBD2 (5 bases). The CDR3 is 15 amino acids. Trimming stripped 3 bases from V and 7 bases from J, with 19 bases between. Germline values: CDR1 ENHRY, CDR2 SYGVKD. CDR3 sequence (DNA): TGTGCCATCAGTGATAACTCGCTGAGGGCTGGAGAGCAGTACTTC. This sequence encodes CAISDNSLRAGEQYF.

The chain combines TRBV6-5 with TRBJ1-1; D gene ambiguous. CDR3 length equals 13 residues. Trimming took off 0 bases at V and 12 bases at J, with 14 bases between the two ends. CDR1 is MNHEY and CDR2 is SVGAGI in the germline V gene. Written as DNA, the CDR3 is TGTGCCAGCAGTTACTCCATCGGCGGTATTTCTTTCTTT. Its translation: CASSYSIGGISFF.

V usage is TRBV5-4 and J usage is TRBJ2-1; 10 positions match TRBD2. Trimming cost V 6 bases and J 5 bases; bases outside gene matches: 5. This CDR3 is 14 amino acids long. The germline CDR1 and CDR2 sequences are SGHNT and YYREEE (reference sequence). The CDR3 is CASNLAGAHNEQFF. The DNA of the CDR3 is TGTGCCAGCAACCTAGCGGGAGCTCACAATGAGCAGTTCTTC.

The V and J genes are TRBV12-5 and TRBJ2-7, with 7 bases aligning to TRBD2. The germline CDR1 and CDR2 sequences are LGHNT and FRNRAP. The CDR3 runs to 14 residues. The ends lost 7 bases at V and 6 bases at J; junction bases unmatched: 12. In DNA, the CDR3 is TGTGCTAGTGCCCAAATGGGGGGGGAAGGCGAGCAGTACTTC. It yields the protein CASAQMGGEGEQYF.

The chain links TRBV28 to TRBJ2-1, with D perhaps TRBD1 (6 bases). V lost 5 bases and J lost 4, with 15 bases in between. Germline CDR1 reads MDHEN; CDR2 reads SYDVKM. This CDR3 has 15 amino acids. CDR3 loop: CASSPTSTGYNEQFF. The CDR3 DNA reads as TGTGCCAGCAGTCCAACCTCCACAGGGTACAATGAGCAGTTCTTC.

The chain couples TRBV11-3 to TRBJ2-5; 7 positions agree with TRBD1. CDR1 is SGHNT, CDR2 YENEEA, per germline. J lost 0 bases, V lost 1 base, and 8 bases had no gene match. The CDR3 contains 17 residues. CDR3 DNA: TGTGCCAGCAGCTTAGGTATGACAGGGACGTACCAAGAGACCCAGTACTTC. This gives the protein CASSLGMTGTYQETQYF.

The rearrangement uses TRBV7-9 and TRBJ2-3; D is possibly TRBD2 (5 bases). Germline CDR1 reads SEHNR; CDR2 reads FQNEAQ (reference sequence). The length of the CDR3 is 15 residues. V lost 2 bases and J lost 1, with 10 bases in between. The chain's CDR3 is CASSLRGPGTDTQYF. The DNA of the CDR3 is TGTGCCAGCAGCTTACGGGGTCCGGGCACAGATACGCAGTATTTT.

V gene TRBV27 combines with J gene TRBJ1-2, with D maybe TRBD1 (5 bases). Germline CDR1 and CDR2: MNHEY and SMNVEV (reference sequence). The V and J ends lost 3 bases and 6 bases respectively, with 11 bases between them. The CDR3 runs 13 residues. The DNA of the CDR3 is TGTGCCAGCAGTTTGTGGCAGGGTGATGGCTACACCTTC. It is translated as CASSLWQGDGYTF.

This chain joins TRBV6-1 and TRBJ2-5, with D possibly TRBD2 on 5 matching bases. The CDR3 extends over 14 amino acids. V was shortened by 7 bases and J by 0 bases, with 12 bases between the two germline ends. CDR1 and CDR2 (germline): MNHNS, SASEGT. The CDR3 is CASTHAGDQETQYF. The CDR3 DNA sequence: TGTGCCAGCACCCACGCGGGTGACCAAGAGACCCAGTACTTC.

The V and J genes are TRBV4-1 and TRBJ2-2; D might be TRBD2 (5 bases). The germline V gene encodes CDR1 MGHRA and CDR2 YSYEKL. V shed 3 bases and J shed 6 bases, with 14 bases lying between them. The CDR3 spans 15 residues. The CDR3 is CASSQGIGEPGELFF. The CDR3 bases are TGCGCCAGCAGCCAGGGGATCGGGGAGCCCGGGGAGCTGTTTTTT.

The chain carries TRBV4-1 and TRBJ2-5; no firm D call. CDR1 MGHRA and CDR2 YSYEKL come from the germline V gene. Deletions cut 0 bases from V and 11 bases from J, with 7 bases between. This CDR3 has 11 residues. The CDR3 DNA follows: TGCGCCAGCAGCCAAGATGAGGAGCAGTACTTC. This gives the protein CASSQDEEQYF.

The chain is built from TRBV7-6 and TRBJ2-4; 7 positions match TRBD2. This CDR3 comprises 16 residues. From germline, CDR1 is SGHVS and CDR2 FNYEAQ. Trimming cost V 5 bases and J 3 bases; bases outside gene matches: 10. Here the CDR3 reads CASSPWGEGGKNIQYF. The DNA for the CDR3 is TGTGCCAGCAGCCCCTGGGGGGAGGGAGGCAAAAACATTCAGTACTTC.

The chain uses TRBV23-1 and TRBJ2-5; TRBD1 agrees at 8 bases. TRBV23-1 is an ORF for which the function is uncertain. The CDR3 loop spans 15 amino acids. V shed 5 bases and J 5 bases; nucleotides not matched to a gene: 10. Written as DNA, the CDR3 is TGCGCCAGCAGTACACAGGACAGGGTTGGGGAGACCCAGTACTTC. This translates into CASSTQDRVGETQYF.

In its sample, this clone was seen once. The rearrangement uses TRBV27 and TRBJ2-1; 11 nucleotides align to TRBD2. Germline V lookup: CDR1 MNHEY, CDR2 SMNVEV (reference sequence). The CDR3 consists of 19 residues. The V and J ends lost 1 base and 0 bases, in that order; junction bases with no gene match: 8. CDR3 in DNA: TGTGCCAGCAGTTTATTAGGGACTAGCGGTACGAGCTCCTACAATGAGCAGTTCTTC. This encodes CASSLLGTSGTSSYNEQFF.

The chain employs TRBV30 and TRBJ2-2, with D perhaps TRBD2 (5 bases). Germline loops: CDR1 GTSNPN, CDR2 SVGIG (reference sequence). This CDR3 is built from 14 residues. The V end was cut by 4 bases, the J end by 2 bases, with 11 bases between. For the CDR3, the DNA is TGTGCCTGGACCGGAGGCGTTAACACCGGGGAGCTGTTTTTT. This sequence encodes CAWTGGVNTGELFF.

This rearrangement joins TRBV7-9 to TRBJ2-7; D is undetermined. The V end was cut by 6 bases, the J end by 4 bases, with 16 bases between. Per the germline V gene, CDR1 is SEHNR and CDR2 is FQNEAQ (reference sequence). This CDR3 is built from 14 residues. For the CDR3, the DNA is TGTGCCAGCAGTTATGTAACAGCCGGATACGAGCAGTACTTC. Protein product: CASSYVTAGYEQYF.

The J gene is TRBJ2-1, the V gene TRBV7-3; no firm D call. The CDR3 is 12 amino acids. The V end was cut by 1 base, the J end by 13 bases, with 11 bases between. The germline V gene encodes CDR1 SGHTA and CDR2 FQGTGA. CDR3 nucleotide sequence: TGTGCCAGCAGCTTAAATTTCGGTGAACAGTTCTTC. Its translation: CASSLNFGEQFF.

The CDR3 region has the DNA TGTGCCAGCAGTTTTAGACAGGGGCGCGAGCAGTACTTC. Translating it yields CASSFRQGREQYF. The chain uses TRBV27 and TRBJ2-7; 8 nucleotides align to TRBD1. The CDR3 totals 13 residues. J was trimmed by 6 bases and V by 3 bases; bases with no gene match: 4. Looked up from germline, CDR1 is MNHEY and CDR2 is SMNVEV (reference sequence).